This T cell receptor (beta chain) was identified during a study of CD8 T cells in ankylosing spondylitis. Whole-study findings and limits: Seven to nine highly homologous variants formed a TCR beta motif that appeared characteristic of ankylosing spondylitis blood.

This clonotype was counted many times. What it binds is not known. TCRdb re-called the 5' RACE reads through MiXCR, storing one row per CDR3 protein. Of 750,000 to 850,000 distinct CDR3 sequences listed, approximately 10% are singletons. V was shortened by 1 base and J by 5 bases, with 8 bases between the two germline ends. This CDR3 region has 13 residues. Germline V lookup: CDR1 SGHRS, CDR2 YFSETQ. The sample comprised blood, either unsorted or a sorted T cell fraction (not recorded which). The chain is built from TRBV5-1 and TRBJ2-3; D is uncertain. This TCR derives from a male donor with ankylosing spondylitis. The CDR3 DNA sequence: TGCGCCAGCAGCTTGCAGCGTGAAGATACGCAGTATTTT. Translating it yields CASSLQREDTQYF.